The TCR beta chain under discussion was sequenced for a study of T cells after yellow fever vaccination. Study findings and constraints: Reappearance after the booster was seen for most primary-vaccination clones, at 95% to 96% CD4 and 75% to 90% CD8. The study noted that FACS-sorted repertoires could contain abundant clonotypes contaminating from the bulk population.

This clonotype was counted a few times. Antigen specificity is unknown. Looked up from germline, CDR1 is KGHSH and CDR2 is LQKENI. The V end lost 0 bases, the J end lost 5 bases, and 13 bases lay between the germline ends. The CDR3 extends over 15 amino acids. Template switching with 5'RACE generated the TCR cDNA and added a universal primer site and UMIs. TCRdb recomputed calls from the 5' RACE reads with MiXCR, one row per CDR3 protein. This sample has about 550,000 distinct CDR3 sequences, with about 19% found just once. This sequence was found in a young man who received the YFV17D yellow fever vaccine. Sequenced material: PBMCs, taken 15 days after the yellow fever booster vaccination. The rearrangement links TRBV18 to TRBJ2-5; unclear D gene. CDR3 in amino acids: CASSPPLAAKETQYF. CDR3 in DNA: TGTGCCAGCTCACCACCTCTCGCGGCCAAGGAGACCCAGTACTTC.